These 21 T cell receptor beta chains were sequenced from one sample in a study of identical twins. Via MiXCR, TCRdb re-called the 5' RACE reads, giving one row per CDR3 protein. This sample carries just over 500,000 distinct CDR3 sequences, around 20% of them seen once, and the ten largest clones take roughly 0.91%. These same data were also listed under a study on T cells expressing NK-cell markers.

Sequences were obtained from CD4+ T cells sorted from blood. The source is a woman between 18 and 30 years old in good health.

V usage is TRBV7-2 and J usage is TRBJ2-7; D ambiguous. V lost 1 base to trimming and J lost 6 bases, with 10 bases between them. The CDR3 runs to 13 residues. Germline values: CDR1 SGHTA, CDR2 FQGNSA. CDR3: CASSLEMGAEQYF. DNA for the CDR3: TGTGCCAGCAGCTTAGAAATGGGCGCCGAGCAGTACTTC.

The CDR3 region has the DNA TGTGCCAGCAGACCCCCACACGGGACAAGATCCTACAATGAGCAGTTCTTC. Residues: CASRPPHGTRSYNEQFF. V and J are TRBV6-1 and TRBJ2-1; TRBD1 might be the D (6 bases). The CDR3 is made up of 17 amino acids. V gave up 6 bases and J gave up 1 base, with 19 bases separating them. Germline CDR1 MNHNS, CDR2 SASEGT.

This clonotype was detected many times. This chain joins TRBV20-1 and TRBJ1-5; TRBD1 aligns across 8 bases. The CDR3 is 14 amino acids. Looked up from germline, CDR1 is DFQATT and CDR2 is SNEGSKA (reference sequence). Trimming took 1 base from V and 4 from J; bases not matched to a gene: 3. The CDR3 is CSARGQGNNQPQHF. CDR3 sequence (DNA): TGCAGTGCTAGAGGACAGGGGAATAATCAGCCCCAGCATTTT.

This clonotype was detected only a few times. DNA of the CDR3: TGTGCCACCAGCAGAGTACAGGGGAATTCACCCCTCCACTTT. This gives the protein CATSRVQGNSPLHF. The V call is TRBV15, the J call TRBJ1-6, with 7 bases aligning to TRBD1. In germline, CDR1 is LNHNV, CDR2 YYDKDF (reference sequence). Germline trimming cut 1 base from V and 7 bases from J; bases unmatched to any gene: 1. The CDR3 is made up of 14 amino acids.

This clonotype was seen a handful of times. J is TRBJ2-7 and V is TRBV27, with 7 bases identical to TRBD1. Trimming cost V 5 bases and J 2 bases; bases outside gene matches: 6. The length of the CDR3 is 14 residues. CDR1 is MNHEY and CDR2 is SMNVEV in the germline V gene (reference sequence). The CDR3 sequence is CASSGTALTYEQYF. DNA of the CDR3: TGTGCCAGCAGTGGGACAGCCCTTACCTACGAGCAGTACTTC.

This clonotype came up many times. The V call is TRBV4-1, the J call TRBJ2-3; D unclear. Germline assignment: CDR1 MGHRA and CDR2 YSYEKL. Trimming shortened V by 4 bases and J by 0 bases, and 11 bases separated the two germline ends. The CDR3 totals 15 residues. The CDR3 loop reads CASSLDGTSTDTQYF. Written as DNA, the CDR3 is TGCGCCAGCAGCCTGGACGGTACTAGCACAGATACGCAGTATTTT.

The chain couples TRBV5-1 to TRBJ1-2; 7 positions match TRBD1. Unmatched junction bases numbered 7, after V lost 7 bases and J lost 4 bases. Looked up from germline, CDR1 is SGHRS and CDR2 is YFSETQ. The CDR3 has 13 amino acids. In nucleotides, the CDR3 is TGCGCCAGCGGCCGGGACAGCCTCTATGGCTACACCTTC. This sequence encodes CASGRDSLYGYTF.

The table lists this clonotype with a few counts. The chain has TRBV12-3 or TRBV12-4 and TRBJ2-7; the D call may be TRBD1 or TRBD2 (5 bases each). Trimming took 3 bases from V and 5 from J, leaving 14 bases between them. The CDR3 has 14 residues. The DNA for the CDR3 is TGTGCCAGCAGTTTGACTAACGGGGCTCACGAGCAGTACTTC. Translation gives CASSLTNGAHEQYF.

This clonotype was seen a few times. This rearrangement joins TRBV20-1 to TRBJ1-2, with no clear D. The germline V gene encodes CDR1 DFQATT and CDR2 SNEGSKA (reference sequence). The V and J ends lost 0 bases and 2 bases respectively, with 10 bases between them. The CDR3 contains 14 residues. The CDR3 coding sequence is TGCAGTGCTAGAGAGTGGATAGGAAACTATGGCTACACCTTC. Protein product: CSAREWIGNYGYTF.

The chain employs TRBV7-9 and TRBJ2-1; D uncertain. CDR1 is SEHNR, CDR2 FQNEAQ, per germline (reference sequence). CDR3 length equals 12 residues. Trimming removed 2 bases at V and 10 bases at J, with 9 bases between. The CDR3 spells CASSLRASEQFF. The DNA of the CDR3 is TGTGCCAGCAGCTTACGAGCATCCGAGCAGTTCTTC.

This clonotype has a handful of counts. The gene calls are TRBV21-1 and TRBJ1-1; TRBD1, the table's D call, lacks a check against the DNA. TRBV21-1 is termed a pseudogene. The CDR3 covers 18 residues. CDR3 in DNA: TGTGCCAGCAGCCCCTTATGGGGGAGTGAGGGTTTCGGGACTGAAGCTTTCTTT. The encoded protein is CASSPLWGSEGFGTEAFF.

This clonotype was observed a few times. The genes are TRBV10-3 and TRBJ2-5; D may correspond to TRBD1 or TRBD2 (6 bases each). Trimming took 8 bases from V and 9 from J, leaving 19 bases between them. CDR1 and CDR2 (germline): ENHRY, SYGVKD. This CDR3 has 13 amino acids. The CDR3: CAIGPGMEGAQYF. CDR3 nucleotide sequence: TGTGCCATCGGTCCAGGAATGGAGGGGGCCCAGTACTTC.

This clonotype showed up just a few times. This rearrangement joins TRBV12-3 or TRBV12-4 to TRBJ1-6; D remains ambiguous. The CDR3 totals 14 residues. Trimming left V 2 bases short and J 8 bases short, with 10 bases between. CDR3 coding DNA: TGTGCCAGCAGTTTAACCTTTTCGGATTCACCCCTCCACTTT. This sequence encodes CASSLTFSDSPLHF.

This clonotype was observed a handful of times. V is TRBV6-1 and J is TRBJ1-1; no firm D call. The V and J ends lost 1 base and 6 bases respectively, with 9 bases between them. Germline CDR1 reads MNHNS; CDR2 reads SASEGT. This CDR3 is built from 13 residues. The CDR3 loop reads CASSEDTDSEAFF. The CDR3 bases are TGTGCCAGCAGTGAAGATACAGACTCTGAAGCTTTCTTT.

This CDR3 is CASSYHGEQFF. For the CDR3, the DNA is TGTGCCAGCAGTTACCATGGAGAGCAGTTCTTC. The chain has TRBV6-2 or TRBV6-3 and TRBJ2-1; the D is unclear. V was shortened by 2 bases and J by 10 bases, with 6 bases between the two germline ends. Looked up from germline, CDR1 is MNHEY and CDR2 is SVGEGT. The CDR3 has 11 amino acids.

This sequence joins TRBV12-3 or TRBV12-4 and TRBJ1-2; possibly TRBD1 for D (6 bases). Deletions cut 3 bases from V and 8 bases from J, with 16 bases between. This CDR3 region has 14 residues. CDR3 region: CASSFNRAGEGYTF. The CDR3, as DNA: TGTGCCAGCAGTTTTAACAGGGCCGGTGAAGGCTACACCTTC.

The genes are TRBV20-1 and TRBJ1-1, with 7 bases that match TRBD1. The CDR3 covers 16 residues. V was pared by 6 bases and J by 5 bases, with 18 bases of the junction left unmatched. CDR1 is DFQATT and CDR2 is SNEGSKA in the germline V gene (reference sequence). The CDR3 is CSARSRARGFYTEAFF. CDR3 nucleotides: TGCAGTGCCCGCTCCAGGGCCAGGGGGTTTTATACTGAAGCTTTCTTT.

The rearrangement uses TRBV10-3 and TRBJ2-7; a weak D match, TRBD1 (6 bases). This CDR3 is built from 15 residues. V dropped 6 bases and J dropped 0 bases, with 15 bases sitting between them. In germline, CDR1 is ENHRY, CDR2 SYGVKD. CDR3 residues: CAISATVDSSYEQYF. Here the CDR3 DNA reads TGTGCCATCAGCGCCACAGTGGACAGCTCCTACGAGCAGTACTTC.

V and J are TRBV29-1 and TRBJ2-7, with TRBD1 as a possible D gene (8 bases). The germline V gene has CDR1 SQVTM and CDR2 ANQGSEA. CDR3 length: 13 residues. V lost 7 bases and J 6 bases, leaving 19 bases between the germline ends. The CDR3 DNA sequence: TGCAGCGCCACTCGGACAGGGAGGGGCGAGCAGTACTTC. This encodes CSATRTGRGEQYF.

This clonotype was seen ten or more times. The chain carries TRBV29-1 and TRBJ2-7, with a possible D match to TRBD1 (6 bases). The CDR3 extends over 12 amino acids. Per the germline V gene, CDR1 is SQVTM and CDR2 is ANQGSEA. Deletions cut 6 bases from V and 2 bases from J, with 11 bases between. For the CDR3, the DNA is TGCAGCGTACGCCGGGACACCTACGAGCAGTACTTC. Its protein is CSVRRDTYEQYF.

This clonotype was detected a few times. V usage is TRBV7-3 and J usage is TRBJ2-3; no definite D call. The V and J ends lost 6 bases and 2 bases respectively, with 9 bases between them. CDR3 length: 13 residues. Germline V CDR1 and CDR2: SGHTA, FQGTGA. The CDR3 sequence is CASSQSVTDTQYF. CDR3 bases: TGTGCCAGCAGTCAATCCGTCACAGATACGCAGTATTTT.